This TCR beta chain is drawn from a study of cytomegalovirus exposure and HLA in healthy donors. The PCR contained 60 Vbeta and 13 Jbeta primers. Using immunoSEQ multiplex PCR, the repertoire was profiled, and TCRdb retains in-frame clones only, with some absent. The sample shows around 120,000 clones, about 68% of them seen only once. Donors were nominally healthy when sampled, though unrecorded immune exposures were likely. This receptor was identified in a woman in her forties or fifties in good health and CMV-seropositive. Specimen: PBMCs.

As DNA, the CDR3 is TGTGCCAGCAAATGGGACAGCTTGAACACTGAAGCTTTCTTT. It specifies CASKWDSLNTEAFF. The chain uses TRBV7-2 and TRBJ1-1; 7 bases fit TRBD1. With 7 bases clipped from V and 0 bases from J, the junction kept 5 bases outside the gene matches. The CDR3 length is 14 residues. In germline, CDR1 is SGHTA, CDR2 FQGNSA. The full variable domain, rest sourced from reference TRBV7-2 and TRBJ1-1, is GAGVSQSPSNKVTEKGKDVELRCDPISGHTALYWYRQSLGQGLEFLIYFQGNSAPDKSGLPSDRFSAERTGGSVSTLTIQRTQQEDSAVYLCASKWDSLNTEAFFGQGTRLTVV.